This T cell receptor beta chain was found in a study of T cell changes during pregnancy in multiple sclerosis. The count of this clone is one. TCRdb's table, derived via immunoSEQ multiplex PCR, lists solely in-frame clones and lacks some. This sample has approximately 40,000 clones; more than 85% occur once, and the top ten carry around 6%. The sample in question was CD8+ T cells from peripheral blood mononuclear cells, obtained in the third trimester of pregnancy. The sequence came from a female donor with multiple sclerosis, enrolled in a pregnancy study.

CDR3 in amino acids: CASTGTGSHEQYF. The CDR3, as DNA: TGTGCCAGCACTGGGACAGGGTCCCACGAGCAGTACTTC. The V and J genes are TRBV2 and TRBJ2-7; TRBD1 aligns across 9 bases. This CDR3 contains 13 residues. Germline lookup yields CDR1 SNHLY and CDR2 FYNNEI. Germline trimming cut 7 bases from V and 5 bases from J; bases unmatched to any gene: 6. The full variable domain, with the rest looked up from reference TRBV2 and TRBJ2-7, is EPEVTQTPSHQVTQMGQEVILRCVPISNHLYFYWYRQILGQKVEFLVSFYNNEISEKSEIFDDQFSVERPDGSNFTLKIRSTKLEDSAMYFCASTGTGSHEQYFGPGTRLTVT.